Here is one TCR beta chain with its context. Its antigen remains unidentified. Qualities for individual bases were not recorded, and no much larger clone is one base off. Library generation was performed with the immunoSEQ multiplex PCR assay. This is the immuneACCESS table as TCRdb keeps it, with only in-frame sequences that have V and J called. A part of the clones is gone; compared with another copy, unresolved V genes explain less than half, and the rest is unexplained. Present in this sample are over 55,000 clones, about 83% of which were seen just once. Of the sample, 5.3% is held by the ten largest clones. The record originates from a study of T cell changes during pregnancy in multiple sclerosis (dated by TCRdb to about 2019). Regarding the research as a whole: The study examined how the T cell repertoire changed over the course of pregnancy in women with multiple sclerosis.

The CDR3 holds 18 amino acids from the cysteine to the phenylalanine. The DNA shown is the 54-base CDR3, in frame from base 1. Cut back by 0 bases and 1 base, the V and J ends lie 19 bases apart. Sequences SGDLS (CDR1) and YYNGEE (CDR2) are obtained from the germline V gene. The V gene is TRBV9 and the J gene is TRBJ1-2; no D gene is confidently identified. The source of this sequence is a human donor whose cells served as feeder cells for cultures in a pregnancy study. The specimen was peripheral blood from another person, used as feeder cells. The nucleotides are TGTGCCAGCAGCGTAGAAGCACGGTGGCAGACCCTTAACTATGGCTACACCTTC. Its amino acids are CASSVEARWQTLNYGYTF. Supplemented by the reference TRBV9 and TRBJ1-2 proteins around the CDR3, the complete variable domain is DSGVTQTPKHLITATGQRVTLRCSPRSGDLSVYWYQQSLDQGLQFLIQYYNGEERAKGNILERFSAQQFPDLHSELNLSSLELGDSALYFCASSVEARWQTLNYGYTFGSGTRLTVV.